These T cell receptor beta chains were read from a single sample in a study of regulatory T cells in long-lasting Graves disease. TCRdb processed the multiplex PCR reads anew with MiXCR; each CDR3 protein has one entry. The data show approximately 560,000 distinct CDR3 sequences, with roughly a sixth seen just once and around 12% held by the top ten. These same data were also listed under a study on T cells in Graves' hyperthyroidism and ophthalmopathy.

The sample consisted of peripheral blood mononuclear cells (PBMCs), taken at new diagnosis, from a patient treated with antithyroid drugs. Every receptor here comes from a young man with Graves disease. The CDR3 runs from the conserved cysteine through the conserved F or W. D genes are given only for firm matches. For some rows the clone size is stated as once, few or many, or as a class when expanded; others skip it.

J gene: TRBJ2-3
CDR3 length: 15
clone size: -
D gene: -
V gene: TRBV7-9
CDR3 DNA: TGTGCCAGCAGCTTAGTAGCAGCGGGCGAAGATACGCAGTATTTT
CDR3 protein: CASSLVAAGEDTQYF

J gene: TRBJ1-1
CDR3 length: 15
clone size: few
D gene: -
V gene: TRBV6-2/TRBV6-3
CDR3 DNA: TGTGCCAGCAGTTACTCGTGGGCCCGGAACACTGAAGCTTTCTTT
CDR3 protein: CASSYSWARNTEAFF

J gene: TRBJ2-1
CDR3 length: 14
clone size: many
D gene: TRBD2
V gene: TRBV6-1
CDR3 DNA: TGTGCCAGCAGGGATAGCGGGAGGGCCGATGAGCAGTTCTTC
CDR3 protein: CASRDSGRADEQFF

J gene: TRBJ2-3
CDR3 length: 15
clone size: few
D gene: -
V gene: TRBV5-1
CDR3 DNA: TGCGCCAGCAGCTTGGTTCGCAGGGAGTCAGATACGCAGTATTTT
CDR3 protein: CASSLVRRESDTQYF

J gene: TRBJ2-3
CDR3 length: 15
clone size: many
D gene: TRBD1
V gene: TRBV18
CDR3 DNA: TGTGCCAGCTCCCGGACAGGGGATCGCACAGATACGCAGTATTTT
CDR3 protein: CASSRTGDRTDTQYF

J gene: TRBJ2-3
CDR3 length: 15
clone size: many
D gene: TRBD2
V gene: TRBV5-1
CDR3 DNA: TGCGCCAGCAGGCAACGGGGACTAGCACAAGATACGCAGTATTTT
CDR3 protein: CASRQRGLAQDTQYF

J gene: TRBJ2-7
CDR3 length: 14
clone size: few
D gene: -
V gene: TRBV19
CDR3 DNA: TGTGCCAGTAGTCTCCGGGACGGATACTACGAGCAGTACTTC
CDR3 protein: CASSLRDGYYEQYF

J gene: TRBJ1-3
CDR3 length: 16
clone size: -
D gene: -
V gene: TRBV9
CDR3 DNA: TGTGCCAGCAGCGTAGTCGCCGAATCATCTGGAAACACCATATATTTT
CDR3 protein: CASSVVAESSGNTIYF

J gene: TRBJ1-2
CDR3 length: 12
clone size: -
D gene: TRBD1
V gene: TRBV29-1
CDR3 DNA: TGCAGCGCCGACAGGGCTAACTATGGCTACACCTTC
CDR3 protein: CSADRANYGYTF

J gene: TRBJ1-1
CDR3 length: 8
clone size: -
D gene: -
V gene: TRBV9
CDR3 DNA: TGTGCCAGCATCGTAGCTTTCTTT
CDR3 protein: CASIVAFF

J gene: TRBJ2-2
CDR3 length: 15
clone size: many
D gene: -
V gene: TRBV10-3
CDR3 DNA: TGTGCCATCAGTGAACGGTCGCGGGTTGCCGGGGAGCTGTTTTTT
CDR3 protein: CAISERSRVAGELFF

J gene: TRBJ1-1
CDR3 length: 15
clone size: many
D gene: TRBD1
V gene: TRBV20-1
CDR3 DNA: TGCAGTGCTAGAGATCGGAGGCAGGGGGACACTGAAGCTTTCTTT
CDR3 protein: CSARDRRQGDTEAFF

J gene: TRBJ2-1
CDR3 length: 16
clone size: many
D gene: -
V gene: TRBV28
CDR3 DNA: TGTGCCAGCAGACCCGCCGCCGCCCAGGCGGACAATGAGCAGTTCTTC
CDR3 protein: CASRPAAAQADNEQFF

J gene: TRBJ2-1
CDR3 length: 20
clone size: many
D gene: TRBD2
V gene: TRBV19
CDR3 DNA: TGTGCCAGCCTCGAGGGTGGCCGAGGGGTACCAGCGGGGGTTTACAATGAGCAGTTCTTC
CDR3 protein: CASLEGGRGVPAGVYNEQFF

J gene: TRBJ1-1
CDR3 length: 14
clone size: many
D gene: -
V gene: TRBV28
CDR3 DNA: TGTGCCAGCAGTAACGTCGTACAGGGCACTGAAGCTTTCTTT
CDR3 protein: CASSNVVQGTEAFF

J gene: TRBJ1-2
CDR3 length: 13
clone size: many
D gene: -
V gene: TRBV30
CDR3 DNA: TGTGCCTGGAGGAACAGACAGAACTATGGCTACACCTTC
CDR3 protein: CAWRNRQNYGYTF

J gene: TRBJ2-3
CDR3 length: 15
clone size: many
D gene: -
V gene: TRBV11-2
CDR3 DNA: TGTGCCAGCAGCACGGCGGGGAGGAGCACAGATACGCAGTATTTT
CDR3 protein: CASSTAGRSTDTQYF

J gene: TRBJ2-7
CDR3 length: 14
clone size: many
D gene: TRBD1
V gene: TRBV19
CDR3 DNA: TGTGCCACCGAGGCCCGGGACAGGGTCTCCGAGCAGTACTTC
CDR3 protein: CATEARDRVSEQYF

J gene: TRBJ2-5
CDR3 length: 16
clone size: many
D gene: TRBD2
V gene: TRBV3-1
CDR3 DNA: TGTGCCAGCCGCCTTACGGGAGGGCCGTTCCAGGAGACCCAGTACTTC
CDR3 protein: CASRLTGGPFQETQYF

J gene: TRBJ1-1
CDR3 length: 14
clone size: many
D gene: TRBD1
V gene: TRBV3-1
CDR3 DNA: TGTGCCAGCAGCCAAGATCAGGGGGGGCGGAGAGCTTTCTTT
CDR3 protein: CASSQDQGGRRAFF

J gene: TRBJ1-1
CDR3 length: 15
clone size: many
D gene: -
V gene: TRBV2
CDR3 DNA: TGTGCCAGCAGTGAAGCGCAGGGGCCCGACACTGAAGCTTTCTTT
CDR3 protein: CASSEAQGPDTEAFF

J gene: TRBJ2-1
CDR3 length: 12
clone size: many
D gene: TRBD1
V gene: TRBV28
CDR3 DNA: TGTGCCAGCAGGGTAACAGGGGACGAGCAGTTCTTC
CDR3 protein: CASRVTGDEQFF

J gene: TRBJ2-7
CDR3 length: 14
clone size: many
D gene: -
V gene: TRBV27
CDR3 DNA: TGTGCCAGCAGTATTAAGGGTGTTTCTGACGAGCAGTACTTC
CDR3 protein: CASSIKGVSDEQYF

J gene: TRBJ2-5
CDR3 length: 13
clone size: many
D gene: -
V gene: TRBV28
CDR3 DNA: TGTGCCAGCAGTTCTCCCTCTATGGAGACCCAGTACTTC
CDR3 protein: CASSSPSMETQYF

J gene: TRBJ1-1
CDR3 length: 14
clone size: -
D gene: TRBD1
V gene: TRBV10-3
CDR3 DNA: TGTGCCATCAGGGAAACAGGGGGCGCGGCTGAAGCTTCCTTT
CDR3 protein: CAIRETGGAAEASF

J gene: TRBJ2-5
CDR3 length: 13
clone size: -
D gene: -
V gene: TRBV20-1
CDR3 DNA: TGCAGTGCTAGTCGGTCCAAACAAGAGACCCAGTACTTC
CDR3 protein: CSASRSKQETQYF

J gene: TRBJ1-1
CDR3 length: 12
clone size: many
D gene: -
V gene: TRBV18
CDR3 DNA: TGTGCCAGCTCACCTCCGGGGACTGAAGCTTTCTTT
CDR3 protein: CASSPPGTEAFF

J gene: TRBJ2-7
CDR3 length: 14
clone size: many
D gene: TRBD1
V gene: TRBV28
CDR3 DNA: TGTGCCAGCAGTAGACGACAGGGGGCCAAAAGAGGGGACTTC
CDR3 protein: CASSRRQGAKRGDF

J gene: TRBJ2-7
CDR3 length: 13
clone size: once
D gene: -
V gene: TRBV19
CDR3 DNA: TGTGCCAGTAAAGTAACAGGGACCTACGAGCAGTACTTC
CDR3 protein: CASKVTGTYEQYF

J gene: TRBJ2-3
CDR3 length: 13
clone size: many
D gene: TRBD2
V gene: TRBV20-1
CDR3 DNA: TGCAGTTGTGTAGCGGGAGGAACAGATACGCAGTATTTT
CDR3 protein: CSCVAGGTDTQYF

J gene: TRBJ1-3
CDR3 length: 15
clone size: few
D gene: -
V gene: TRBV30
CDR3 DNA: TGTGCCTGGAGTGTACGGTTGCTGGAGGCGAGCACCATATATTTT
CDR3 protein: CAWSVRLLEASTIYF

J gene: TRBJ2-5
CDR3 length: 13
clone size: few
D gene: -
V gene: TRBV29-1
CDR3 DNA: TGCAGCGTTGAGATGGGGGCGGCAGGGACCCAGTACTTC
CDR3 protein: CSVEMGAAGTQYF

J gene: TRBJ2-1
CDR3 length: 15
clone size: many
D gene: -
V gene: TRBV5-6
CDR3 DNA: TGTGCCAGCAGCTCAAGAGACAGGGACTGGACTGAGCAGTTCTTC
CDR3 protein: CASSSRDRDWTEQFF